This T cell receptor (beta chain) was observed in a study of T cell responses to AZD1222 COVID-19 vaccine (TCRdb year 2021). General notes on the study: A total of roughly 240 trial participants underwent TCR sequencing, of whom about 210 received two doses of AZD1222 and about 25 received two doses of the MenACWY control vaccine. Enrollment into the trials was organized by age into subgroups of 18-55, 56-69 and 70-plus years, and those subgroups contained roughly 140, 27 and 60 TCR-sequenced participants, respectively. The study at large found these results: Participants were mostly white British, with more females than males. The authors suggested clonal diversity may have been underestimated. Conclusions about previously exposed vaccinees are limited because only a handful of AZD1222 recipients were SARS-CoV-2 seropositive at baseline. The 56-69-year group was small, and its depth increase did not reach significance, likely because of low power. Vaccine-associated CD4 TCRs spanned the whole spike protein, with dominant responses in regions 160-218 and 743-854. A significant rise in spike-specific TCR breadth and depth was observed after two AZD1222 doses relative to day 0 and relative to MenACWY recipients. Epitopes outside the regions mutated in the B.1.351 and B.1.1.7 variants were reportedly recognized by nearly half of the unique spike-specific TCRs. No day 14 peak-response samples were available, so repertoires were characterized only after the peak T cell response.

The CDR3 regions of human TCRbeta chains were analyzed by immunosequencing. The authors' analysis ran thus. Repertoire TCRs were matched against a reference library of SARS-CoV-2-specific TCRs generated with the MIRA antigen-specificity platform. Breadth meant the fraction of unique TCRs that were SARS-CoV-2-associated, whereas depth meant the fraction of total T cells that were SARS-CoV-2-associated. Using the MIRA data, each spike-specific TCR was assigned both to the spike region to which the TCR was reactive and to a CD4 or CD8 class. Log10-transformed breadth and depth values were compared by one-way ANOVA with Sidak's multiple comparisons tests. TCRdb retrieved this table from immuneACCESS and kept in-frame rearrangements only. Not all clones are present; in checked studies, unresolved V genes account for under half, and no reason is known for the remainder. Clone size and V and J calls were adopted from that table, with D and trimming inferred from the DNA. This sample is represented by roughly 190,000 clones; 91% of them were singletons. The leading ten clones occupy approximately 1.8% of the sample.

Reading the germline V gene (reference sequence) gives CDR1 GTSNPN and CDR2 SVGIG. Including cysteine and phenylalanine, the CDR3 has 13 amino acids. Left in the record is the CDR3 DNA by itself, 39 bases read in frame from the first base. The germline ends are 12 bases apart after V is trimmed by 5 bases and J by 4 bases. This specimen's time point label, interpreted: about 28 days (+/-7) after the second vaccine dose. AZD1222 recipients whose second dose came at about 4 weeks and those whose second dose came at about 12 weeks were combined into one group, since spike-specific TCR depth and breadth did not differ between the two schedules. The vaccinee samples were drawn from two UK trials, COV001 and COV002, one of which was a single-blind randomized controlled phase 2/3 trial testing AZD1222 (ChAdOx1 nCoV-19) in healthy adults. Trial participant PBMC samples were collected at day 0 and day 28 after the second dose for TCRbeta chain sequencing.

About this clone itself: The clone's antigen remains unknown. No clone much larger than this one lies a single base away; base qualities are absent.

This clonotype was sampled from an adult who received the AZD1222 COVID-19 vaccine. The input for sequencing was peripheral blood, taken 28 days after the second AZD1222 dose. The sequence joins TRBV30 to TRBJ1-5; the D gene identity is not certain. The CDR3 corresponds to CAWDLGPNQPQHF. The nucleotide sequence is given as TGTGCCTGGGACCTCGGGCCTAATCAGCCCCAGCATTTT.